These 3 T cell receptor beta chains were all obtained from the same sample, sequenced in a study of OX40 agonist ivuxolimab in advanced cancers. The table came from immunoSEQ multiplex PCR; TCRdb's copy has only in-frame clones and leaves some out. The table shows 25,000 to 35,000 clones, with about 88% occurring only once. This material consisted of CD4+ or CD8+ T cells sorted from blood, taken in a trial of the OX40 agonist ivuxolimab. The origin of the receptors is an adult with an advanced solid tumor such as melanoma, head and neck, liver or kidney cancer.

The chain carries TRBV7-6 and TRBJ2-1; 10 bases match TRBD2. Trimming cost V 5 bases and J 7 bases; bases outside gene matches: 8. CDR1 and CDR2 (germline): SGHVS, FNYEAQ. The CDR3 is 15 residues long. The CDR3 protein is CASSPTLAGVNEQFF. The CDR3 bases are TGTGCCAGCAGCCCGACTCTAGCGGGAGTGAATGAGCAGTTCTTC.

The genes are TRBV13 and TRBJ1-1, with TRBD1 matching over 8 bases. The CDR3 spans 16 residues. The trim removed 5 bases at V and 1 base at J, leaving 9 bases unmatched. Germline lookup yields CDR1 PRHDT and CDR2 FYEKMQ (reference sequence). CDR3 in DNA: TGTGCCAGCAGCACCCAGGGGGCGCGGACGAACACTGAAGCTTTCTTT. Translating it yields CASSTQGARTNTEAFF. The whole variable domain, remainder taken from reference TRBV13 and TRBJ1-1, is AAGVIQSPRHLIKEKRETATLKCYPIPRHDTVYWYQQGPGQDPQFLISFYEKMQSDKGSIPDRFSAQQFSDYHSELNMSSLELGDSALYFCASSTQGARTNTEAFFGQGTRLTVV.

This chain connects TRBV19 to TRBJ1-5; D is possibly TRBD1 (6 bases). The V gene's germline CDR1 is LNHDA and CDR2 SQIVND (reference sequence). This CDR3 contains 15 residues. Trimming left V 3 bases short and J 8 bases short, with 17 bases between. The CDR3, as DNA: TGTGCCAGTAGTATCAGCGGACAGACTTTGGAGCCCCAGCATTTT. Translation gives CASSISGQTLEPQHF.